The rows below give T cell receptor beta chains drawn from one sample of a study of T cells in Graves' hyperthyroidism and ophthalmopathy. From the multiplex PCR reads, TCRdb called clonotypes with MiXCR, one entry per CDR3 protein. The sample shows about 520,000 distinct CDR3 sequences, roughly a quarter of them seen only once. Material for sequencing was blood. These receptors were collected from a woman aged 30 to 39 with Graves' ophthalmopathy. The CDR3 runs from the conserved cysteine through the conserved F or W. The D gene is left open where the match is weak. Not every row has a clone size; where given, it reads once, few, many or a size class.

clone size: once; D gene: -; J gene: TRBJ2-5; V gene: TRBV7-6; CDR3 DNA: TGTGCCAGCAGCTCCATCAGGGGCCCGCGACAAGAGACCCAGTACTTC; CDR3 protein: CASSSIRGPRQETQYF
clone size: few; D gene: -; J gene: TRBJ1-1; V gene: TRBV5-4; CDR3 DNA: TGTGCCAGCAGCCCGAGGACAATAACGCACACTGAAGCTTTCTTT; CDR3 protein: CASSPRTITHTEAFF
clone size: -; D gene: TRBD1; J gene: TRBJ2-3; V gene: TRBV6-5; CDR3 DNA: TGTGCCAGCAGTTGGACAGGGGTCACAGATACGCAGTATTTT; CDR3 protein: CASSWTGVTDTQYF
clone size: many; D gene: TRBD1; J gene: TRBJ2-7; V gene: TRBV6-1; CDR3 DNA: TGTGCCAGCAGTGAAGAGACAGGGGGTTTTTACTACGAGCAGTACTTC; CDR3 protein: CASSEETGGFYYEQYF
clone size: many; D gene: -; J gene: TRBJ1-2; V gene: TRBV7-2; CDR3 DNA: TGTGCCAGCAGCTTAGGGCGACAGTACTATGGCTACACCTTC; CDR3 protein: CASSLGRQYYGYTF
clone size: many; D gene: TRBD1; J gene: TRBJ2-5; V gene: TRBV9; CDR3 DNA: TGTGCCAGCAGCCGACAGGGGGGTCAAGAGACCCAGTACTTC; CDR3 protein: CASSRQGGQETQYF
clone size: many; D gene: TRBD1; J gene: TRBJ1-1; V gene: TRBV6-1; CDR3 DNA: TGTGCCAGCCGAAAGGGACAGGGGTTGAACACTGAAGCTTTCTTT; CDR3 protein: CASRKGQGLNTEAFF
clone size: -; D gene: TRBD2; J gene: TRBJ2-5; V gene: TRBV12-3/TRBV12-4; CDR3 DNA: TGTGCCAGCAGTTCCCTCTTCAGCGGGGGGGCGGAAGAGACCCAGTACTTC; CDR3 protein: CASSSLFSGGAEETQYF
clone size: many; D gene: -; J gene: TRBJ1-1; V gene: TRBV6-2/TRBV6-3; CDR3 DNA: TGTGCCAGCAGTTACCCGCCACGACAGGACACTGAAGCTTTCTTT; CDR3 protein: CASSYPPRQDTEAFF
clone size: -; D gene: -; J gene: TRBJ1-2; V gene: TRBV10-3; CDR3 DNA: TGTGCCATCAGTACGACACCCGGCAGTGGCTACACCTTC; CDR3 protein: CAISTTPGSGYTF
clone size: -; D gene: TRBD1; J gene: TRBJ1-5; V gene: TRBV19; CDR3 DNA: TGTGCCAGTAGTGCTAGGACAGGACGGGAACAGCCCCAGCATTTT; CDR3 protein: CASSARTGREQPQHF
clone size: many; D gene: -; J gene: TRBJ1-1; V gene: TRBV2; CDR3 DNA: TGTGCCAGCAGTTCAGACACGGACAGATCAATGAACACTGAAGCTTTCTTT; CDR3 protein: CASSSDTDRSMNTEAFF
clone size: many; D gene: -; J gene: TRBJ2-7; V gene: TRBV28; CDR3 DNA: TGTGCCAGCAGTTTGGAGACTGTCCCCTACGAGCAGTACTTC; CDR3 protein: CASSLETVPYEQYF